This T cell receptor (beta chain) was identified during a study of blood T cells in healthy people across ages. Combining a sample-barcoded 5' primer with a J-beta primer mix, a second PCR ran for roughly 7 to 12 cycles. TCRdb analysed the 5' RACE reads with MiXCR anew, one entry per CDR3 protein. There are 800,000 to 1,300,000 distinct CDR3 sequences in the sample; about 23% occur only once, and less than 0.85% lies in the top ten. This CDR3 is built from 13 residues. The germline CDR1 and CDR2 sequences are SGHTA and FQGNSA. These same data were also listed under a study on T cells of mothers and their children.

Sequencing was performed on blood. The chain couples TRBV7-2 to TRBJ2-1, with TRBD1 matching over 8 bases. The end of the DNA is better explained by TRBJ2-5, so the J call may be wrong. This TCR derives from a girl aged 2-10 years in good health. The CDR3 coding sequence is TGTGCCAGCAGGACAGGGGAGCAAGAGACCCAGTACTTC. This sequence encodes CASRTGEQETQYF.